This TCR beta chain was retrieved from a study of cytomegalovirus exposure and HLA in healthy donors. Germline lookup yields CDR1 SGHRS and CDR2 YFSETQ. The length of the CDR3 is 14 residues. With 4 bases removed from V and 7 bases from J, the gap between germline ends came to 15 bases. A multiplex PCR was run with 60 Vbeta primers and 13 Jbeta primers. Only in-frame clones appear in the TCRdb table, and some are missing; sequencing was by immunoSEQ multiplex PCR. The table has around 110,000 clones, 75% seen once. The receptor's source is a woman aged 18-29 years in good health and CMV-seronegative. Sequencing was performed on PBMCs. The chain combines TRBV5-1 with TRBJ1-5, with a tentative D call TRBD1 (6 bases). CDR3 amino acids: CASSLTGLEQPQHF. The CDR3, as DNA: TGCGCCAGCAGCCTGACAGGTCTCGAACAGCCCCAGCATTTT.